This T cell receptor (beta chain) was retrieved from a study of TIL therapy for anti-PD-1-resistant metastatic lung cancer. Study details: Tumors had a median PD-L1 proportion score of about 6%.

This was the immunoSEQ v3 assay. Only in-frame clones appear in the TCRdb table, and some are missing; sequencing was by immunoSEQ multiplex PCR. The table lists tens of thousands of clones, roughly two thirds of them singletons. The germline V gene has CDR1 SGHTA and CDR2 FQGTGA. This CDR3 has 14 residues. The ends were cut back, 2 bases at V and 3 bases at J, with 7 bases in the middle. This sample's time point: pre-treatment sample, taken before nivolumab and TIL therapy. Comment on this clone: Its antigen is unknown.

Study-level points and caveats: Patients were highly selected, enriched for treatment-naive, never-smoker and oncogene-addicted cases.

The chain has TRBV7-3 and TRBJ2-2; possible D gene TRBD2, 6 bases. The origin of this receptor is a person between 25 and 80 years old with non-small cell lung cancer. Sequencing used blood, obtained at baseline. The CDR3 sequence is CASSLGGDTGELFF. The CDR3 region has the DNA TGTGCCAGCAGCTTAGGAGGGGACACCGGGGAGCTGTTTTTT.